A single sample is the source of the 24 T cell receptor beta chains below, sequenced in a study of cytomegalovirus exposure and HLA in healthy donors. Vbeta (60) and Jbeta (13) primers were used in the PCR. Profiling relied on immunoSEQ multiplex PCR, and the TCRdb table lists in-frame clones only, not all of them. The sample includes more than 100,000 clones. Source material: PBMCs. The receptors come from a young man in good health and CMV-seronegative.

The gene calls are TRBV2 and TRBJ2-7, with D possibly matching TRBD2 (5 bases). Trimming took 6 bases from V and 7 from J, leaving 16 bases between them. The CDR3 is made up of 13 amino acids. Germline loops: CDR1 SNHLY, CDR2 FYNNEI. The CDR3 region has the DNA TGTGCCAGCAGGAGACATCCGACGGGGGAGCAGTACTTC. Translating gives CASRRHPTGEQYF.

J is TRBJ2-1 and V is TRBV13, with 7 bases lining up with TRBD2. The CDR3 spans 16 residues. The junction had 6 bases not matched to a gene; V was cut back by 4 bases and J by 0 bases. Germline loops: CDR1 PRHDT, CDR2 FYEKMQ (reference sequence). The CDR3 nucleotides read TGTGCCAGCAGCTCCCGGGGGGTTAGCTCCTACAATGAGCAGTTCTTC. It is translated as CASSSRGVSSYNEQFF. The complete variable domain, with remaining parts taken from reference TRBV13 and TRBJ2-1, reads AAGVIQSPRHLIKEKRETATLKCYPIPRHDTVYWYQQGPGQDPQFLISFYEKMQSDKGSIPDRFSAQQFSDYHSELNMSSLELGDSALYFCASSSRGVSSYNEQFFGPGTRLTVL.

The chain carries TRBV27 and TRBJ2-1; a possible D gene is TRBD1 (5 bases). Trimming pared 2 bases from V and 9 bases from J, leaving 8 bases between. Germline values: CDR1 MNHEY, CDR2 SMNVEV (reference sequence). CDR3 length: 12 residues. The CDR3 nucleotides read TGTGCCAGCAGTTTAGGCAGGGTTGAGCAGTTCTTC. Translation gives CASSLGRVEQFF.

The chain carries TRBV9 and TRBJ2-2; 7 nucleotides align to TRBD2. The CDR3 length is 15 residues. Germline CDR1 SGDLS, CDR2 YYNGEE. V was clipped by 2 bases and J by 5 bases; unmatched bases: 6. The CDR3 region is CASSVGGSGTGELFF. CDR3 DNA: TGTGCCAGCAGCGTCGGCGGGAGTGGTACCGGGGAGCTGTTTTTT. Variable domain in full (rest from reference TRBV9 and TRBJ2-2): DSGVTQTPKHLITATGQRVTLRCSPRSGDLSVYWYQQSLDQGLQFLIQYYNGEERAKGNILERFSAQQFPDLHSELNLSSLELGDSALYFCASSVGGSGTGELFFGEGSRLTVL.

As DNA, the CDR3 is TGTGCCAGCAGCTTAGGTTCTAGCGGGGGCCCCAACCGGTACGAGCAGTACTTC. Translated: CASSLGSSGGPNRYEQYF. The chain carries TRBV7-3 and TRBJ2-5, with TRBD2 identical over 10 bases. The J call may not be correct, given that the DNA end is closer to TRBJ2-7. This CDR3 comprises 18 residues. The V gene's germline CDR1 is SGHTA and CDR2 FQGTGA.

The CDR3 nucleotides read TGTGCCAGCAGCTTTTCGAGGACACCGAACACTGAAGCTTTCTTT. It yields the protein CASSFSRTPNTEAFF. The rearrangement joins TRBV7-2 to TRBJ1-1, with a weak D call TRBD1 (5 bases). This CDR3 has 15 residues. Germline CDR1 and CDR2: SGHTA and FQGNSA. Deletions cut 3 bases from V and 1 base from J, with 12 bases between.

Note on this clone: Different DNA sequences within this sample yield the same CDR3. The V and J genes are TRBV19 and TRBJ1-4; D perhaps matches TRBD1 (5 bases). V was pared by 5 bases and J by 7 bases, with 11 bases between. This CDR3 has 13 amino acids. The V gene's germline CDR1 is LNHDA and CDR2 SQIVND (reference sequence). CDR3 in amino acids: CASSSAGGEKLFF. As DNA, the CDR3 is TGTGCCAGTAGTTCCGCGGGGGGTGAAAAACTGTTTTTT.

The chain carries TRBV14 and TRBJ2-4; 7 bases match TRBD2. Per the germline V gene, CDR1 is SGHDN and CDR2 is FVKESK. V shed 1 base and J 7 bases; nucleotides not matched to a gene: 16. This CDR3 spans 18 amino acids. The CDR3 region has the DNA TGTGCCAGCAGCCAAGCCCTAGGGCGGGGGAGCGGGGTGAACATTCAGTACTTC. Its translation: CASSQALGRGSGVNIQYF.

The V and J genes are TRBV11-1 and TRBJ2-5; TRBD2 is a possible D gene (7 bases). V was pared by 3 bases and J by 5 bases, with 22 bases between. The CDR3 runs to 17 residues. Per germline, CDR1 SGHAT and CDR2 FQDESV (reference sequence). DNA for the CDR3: TGTGCCAGCAGCTTGTGGGGTATGGCGGGGGCGTCGGAGACCCAGTACTTC. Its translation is CASSLWGMAGASETQYF.

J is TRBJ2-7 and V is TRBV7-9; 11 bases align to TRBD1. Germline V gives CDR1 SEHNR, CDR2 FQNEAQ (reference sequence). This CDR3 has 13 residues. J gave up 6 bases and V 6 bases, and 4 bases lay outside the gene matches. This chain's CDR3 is CASSWGTGGEQYF. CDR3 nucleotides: TGTGCCAGCAGTTGGGGGACAGGGGGCGAGCAGTACTTC.

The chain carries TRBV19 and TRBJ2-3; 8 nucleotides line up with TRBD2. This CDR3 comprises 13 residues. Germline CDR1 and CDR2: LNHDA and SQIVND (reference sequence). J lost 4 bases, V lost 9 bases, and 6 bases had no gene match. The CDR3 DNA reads TGTGCCAGCAGCGGGAGAGGGGCAGATACGCAGTATTTT. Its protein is CASSGRGADTQYF.

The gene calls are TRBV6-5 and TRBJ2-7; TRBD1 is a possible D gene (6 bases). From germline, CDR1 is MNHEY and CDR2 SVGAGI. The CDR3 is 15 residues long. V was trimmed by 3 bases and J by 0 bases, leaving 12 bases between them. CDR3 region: CASSYATGYSYEQYF. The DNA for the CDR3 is TGTGCCAGCAGTTATGCGACAGGCTACTCCTACGAGCAGTACTTC.

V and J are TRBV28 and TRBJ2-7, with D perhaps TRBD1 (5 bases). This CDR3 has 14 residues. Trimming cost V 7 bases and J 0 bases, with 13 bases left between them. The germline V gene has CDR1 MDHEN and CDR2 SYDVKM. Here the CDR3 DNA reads TGTGCCAGCACCTTGGGGCAGGTCTCCTACGAGCAGTACTTC. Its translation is CASTLGQVSYEQYF.

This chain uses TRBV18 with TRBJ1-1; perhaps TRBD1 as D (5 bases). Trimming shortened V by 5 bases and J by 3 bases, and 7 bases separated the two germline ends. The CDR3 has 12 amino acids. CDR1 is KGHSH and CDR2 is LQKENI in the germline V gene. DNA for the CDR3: TGTGCCAGCTCAGCGGGGGACACTGAAGCTTTCTTT. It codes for CASSAGDTEAFF.

CDR3 bases: TGTGCCAGCAAATCGACAGGGGCCGGTGGCTACACCTTC. This gives the protein CASKSTGAGGYTF. The chain couples TRBV27 to TRBJ1-2; 8 nucleotides match TRBD1. The trim removed 7 bases at V and 7 bases at J, leaving 8 bases unmatched. Germline values: CDR1 MNHEY, CDR2 SMNVEV (reference sequence). The CDR3 has 13 residues.

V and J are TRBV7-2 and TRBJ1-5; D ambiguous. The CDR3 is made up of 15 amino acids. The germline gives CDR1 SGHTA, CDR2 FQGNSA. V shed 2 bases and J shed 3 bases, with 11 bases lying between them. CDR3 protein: CASSLHTSLNQPQHF. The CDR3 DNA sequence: TGTGCCAGCAGCTTACACACCTCTCTCAATCAGCCCCAGCATTTT.

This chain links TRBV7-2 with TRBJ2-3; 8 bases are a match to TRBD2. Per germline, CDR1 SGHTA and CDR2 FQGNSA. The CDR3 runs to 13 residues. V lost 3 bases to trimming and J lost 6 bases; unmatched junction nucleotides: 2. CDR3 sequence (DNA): TGTGCCAGCAGCTTCGGGGGGGCGGATACGCAGTATTTT. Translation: CASSFGGADTQYF.

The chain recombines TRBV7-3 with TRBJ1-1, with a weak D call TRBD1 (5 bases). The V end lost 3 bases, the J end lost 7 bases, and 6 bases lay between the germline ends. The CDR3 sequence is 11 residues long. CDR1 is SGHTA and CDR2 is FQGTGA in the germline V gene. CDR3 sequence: CASSLGLEAFF. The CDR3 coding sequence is TGTGCCAGCAGCTTGGGACTTGAAGCTTTCTTT.

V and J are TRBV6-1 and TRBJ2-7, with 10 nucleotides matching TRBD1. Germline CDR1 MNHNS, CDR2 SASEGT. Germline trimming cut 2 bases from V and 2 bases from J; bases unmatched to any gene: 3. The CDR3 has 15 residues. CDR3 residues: CASSERTGGPYEQYF. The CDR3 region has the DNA TGTGCCAGCAGTGAACGGACAGGGGGACCCTACGAGCAGTACTTC.

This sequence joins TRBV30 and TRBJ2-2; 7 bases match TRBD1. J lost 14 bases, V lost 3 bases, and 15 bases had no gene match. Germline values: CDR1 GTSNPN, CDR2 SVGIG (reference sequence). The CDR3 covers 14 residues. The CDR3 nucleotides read TGTGCCTGGAGAGAACCCGGGACAGCTCGCTCTCTGTTTTTT. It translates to CAWREPGTARSLFF.

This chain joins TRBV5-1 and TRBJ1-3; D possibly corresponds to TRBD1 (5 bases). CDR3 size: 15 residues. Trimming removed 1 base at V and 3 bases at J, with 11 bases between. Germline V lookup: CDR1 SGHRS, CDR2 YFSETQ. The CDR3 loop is CASSLQGTFGNTIYF. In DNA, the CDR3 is TGCGCCAGCAGCTTGCAGGGTACGTTTGGAAACACCATATATTTT.

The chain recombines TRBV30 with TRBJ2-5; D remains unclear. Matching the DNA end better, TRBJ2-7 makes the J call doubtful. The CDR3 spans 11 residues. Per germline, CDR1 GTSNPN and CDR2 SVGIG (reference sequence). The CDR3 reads CAWSLSNEQYF. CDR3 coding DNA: TGTGCCTGGAGTCTTAGTAACGAGCAGTACTTC.

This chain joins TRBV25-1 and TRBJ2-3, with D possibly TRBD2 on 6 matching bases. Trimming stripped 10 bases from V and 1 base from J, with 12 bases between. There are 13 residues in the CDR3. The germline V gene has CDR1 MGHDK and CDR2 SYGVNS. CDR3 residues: CATLDYGTDTQYF. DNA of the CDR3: TGTGCCACCCTGGACTACGGCACAGATACGCAGTATTTT.

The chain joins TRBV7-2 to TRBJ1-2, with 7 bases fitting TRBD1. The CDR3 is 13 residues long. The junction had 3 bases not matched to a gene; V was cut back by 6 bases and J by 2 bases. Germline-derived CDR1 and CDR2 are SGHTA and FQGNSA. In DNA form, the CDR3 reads TGTGCCAGCAGAGTGACAGGGAACTATGGCTACACCTTC. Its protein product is CASRVTGNYGYTF.